One sample yielded the 28 T cell receptor beta chains listed below, sequenced in a study of radiation and T cells in renal cell carcinoma. Assay used: immunoSEQ multiplex PCR; TCRdb lists only in-frame clones, some missing. The table lists around 86,000 clones, 65% to 90% of them singletons. This sample's time point: blood 2 weeks post-SBRT. Treatment: 15 Gy SBRT to primary tumor, nephrectomy 4 weeks later. The material was blood, obtained from a patient whose treatment included radiotherapy and nephrectomy. Receptor source: a woman aged 50 to 65 with renal cell carcinoma.

This chain joins TRBV4-2 and TRBJ2-1; D is possibly TRBD1 (6 bases). Germline V gives CDR1 LGHNA, CDR2 YNFKEQ. Trimming took 0 bases from V and 2 from J, leaving 8 bases between them. The CDR3 consists of 15 residues. CDR3 protein: CASSQERGTYNEQFF. The CDR3 DNA sequence: TGTGCCAGCAGCCAAGAAAGGGGGACCTACAATGAGCAGTTCTTC.

This clone was counted only a few times. The CDR3: CASSTPAYTGELFF. CDR3 bases: TGTGCCAGTAGTACCCCGGCGTACACCGGGGAGCTGTTTTTT. The genes are TRBV19 and TRBJ2-2; D is unclear. V dropped 4 bases and J dropped 3 bases, with 9 bases sitting between them. CDR3 length: 14 amino acids. Germline-derived CDR1 and CDR2 are LNHDA and SQIVND (reference sequence).

For this clone: This sample includes further DNA sequences coding for the same CDR3. The chain uses TRBV7-2 and TRBJ2-3; no clear D. The CDR3 spans 12 residues. With 5 bases removed from V and 2 bases from J, the gap between germline ends came to 5 bases. Germline assignment: CDR1 SGHTA and CDR2 FQGNSA. CDR3 DNA sequence: TGTGCCAGCAGCACGTTCACAGATACGCAGTATTTT. Protein: CASSTFTDTQYF.

The chain couples TRBV4-2 to TRBJ2-7; D is ambiguous. Germline V gene sequence: CDR1 LGHNA, CDR2 YNFKEQ. The CDR3 has 14 amino acids. V was shortened by 0 bases and J by 3 bases, with 9 bases between the two germline ends. The CDR3 region is CASSQDRLVYEQYF. CDR3 nucleotide sequence: TGTGCCAGCAGCCAAGATCGACTGGTCTACGAGCAGTACTTC.

This clone has more than one count but fewer than ten. This chain uses TRBV2 with TRBJ2-1; 12 bases match TRBD1. The CDR3 is 16 amino acids. Looked up from germline, CDR1 is SNHLY and CDR2 is FYNNEI. The V and J ends lost 5 bases and 7 bases, in that order; junction bases with no gene match: 9. The CDR3 bases are TGTGCCAGCAGTTCCCCGGGACAGGGGGCGCGTAATGAGCAGTTCTTC. This encodes CASSSPGQGARNEQFF.

The rearrangement uses TRBV5-1 and TRBJ1-3; D may be TRBD1 (6 bases). Trimming cost V 4 bases and J 4 bases, with 15 bases left between them. Germline lookup yields CDR1 SGHRS and CDR2 YFSETQ. The CDR3 covers 15 residues. Here the CDR3 DNA reads TGCGCCAGCAGCAAAGGACAGCCTGGAGGAAACACCATATATTTT. Protein sequence: CASSKGQPGGNTIYF.

This clone has just one count. This chain uses TRBV7-2 with TRBJ2-3; 13 bases are shared with TRBD2. Trimming took 5 bases from V and 2 from J; bases not matched to a gene: 10. The germline V gene has CDR1 SGHTA and CDR2 FQGNSA. CDR3 length equals 18 residues. As DNA, the CDR3 is TGTGCCAGCAGCCCTACCGGGACTAGCGGGACTATCACAGATACGCAGTATTTT. This codes for CASSPTGTSGTITDTQYF. Drawing the rest from reference TRBV7-2 and TRBJ2-3, the complete variable domain is GAGVSQSPSNKVTEKGKDVELRCDPISGHTALYWYRQSLGQGLEFLIYFQGNSAPDKSGLPSDRFSAERTGGSVSTLTIQRTQQEDSAVYLCASSPTGTSGTITDTQYFGPGTRLTVL.

The J gene is TRBJ1-2, the V gene TRBV30; TRBD1 aligns across 10 bases. V lost 0 bases, J lost 6 bases, and 1 base stayed unmatched. This CDR3 contains 13 residues. Looked up from germline, CDR1 is GTSNPN and CDR2 is SVGIG (reference sequence). CDR3 residues: CAWSVDRGHGYTF. CDR3 DNA sequence: TGTGCCTGGAGTGTAGACAGGGGGCATGGCTACACCTTC.

This clone was detected only once. The chain has TRBV9 and TRBJ1-4; 10 bases fit TRBD1. V shed 3 bases and J 1 base; nucleotides not matched to a gene: 9. This CDR3 is 18 amino acids long. Germline lookup yields CDR1 SGDLS and CDR2 YYNGEE. In DNA form, the CDR3 reads TGTGCCAGCAGCGAGGACAGGGGGAAAACTGGAACTAATGAAAAACTGTTTTTT. It is translated as CASSEDRGKTGTNEKLFF.

The chain couples TRBV6-5 to TRBJ1-5, with a tentative D call TRBD1 (6 bases). The CDR3 has 14 amino acids. Germline CDR1 is MNHEY and CDR2 is SVGAGI. V lost 7 bases and J lost 3, with 13 bases in between. In DNA, the CDR3 is TGTGCCAGCACGCGAGGGGGACCCAATCAGCCCCAGCATTTT. Translated: CASTRGGPNQPQHF.

The genes are TRBV5-6 and TRBJ1-5, with 7 bases identical to TRBD1. The V and J ends lost 2 bases and 7 bases, in that order; junction bases with no gene match: 9. CDR1 SGHDT and CDR2 YYEEEE come from the germline V gene. CDR3 length: 15 residues. The CDR3 reads CASSLGQEGGQPQHF. CDR3 DNA: TGTGCCAGCAGCTTAGGACAGGAGGGGGGACAGCCCCAGCATTTT.

The V call is TRBV7-2, the J call TRBJ2-1; 8 nucleotides line up with TRBD2. Germline trimming cut 0 bases from V and 1 base from J; bases unmatched to any gene: 8. The CDR3 covers 18 residues. The germline V gene has CDR1 SGHTA and CDR2 FQGNSA. CDR3 amino acids: CASSLAVLRGVSYNEQFF. CDR3 DNA: TGTGCCAGCAGCTTAGCGGTTTTGCGGGGGGTTTCCTACAATGAGCAGTTCTTC.

This sequence joins TRBV27 and TRBJ2-3; D is unclear. The V and J ends lost 2 bases and 1 base respectively, with 4 bases between them. The CDR3 runs to 13 residues. Germline V CDR1 and CDR2: MNHEY, SMNVEV (reference sequence). CDR3 coding DNA: TGTGCCAGCAGTTTAGTTGGCACAGATACGCAGTATTTT. Amino acids: CASSLVGTDTQYF.

The chain joins TRBV7-2 to TRBJ1-2, with TRBD1 identical over 8 bases. The CDR3 is 16 residues long. Germline V lookup: CDR1 SGHTA, CDR2 FQGNSA. Trimming took 5 bases from V and 6 from J; bases not matched to a gene: 14. The CDR3 DNA follows: TGTGCCAGCAGCCGACGGACAGGGATCGCTGCTGATGGCTACACCTTC. This codes for CASSRRTGIAADGYTF. Full variable domain (rest looked up from reference TRBV7-2 and TRBJ1-2): GAGVSQSPSNKVTEKGKDVELRCDPISGHTALYWYRQSLGQGLEFLIYFQGNSAPDKSGLPSDRFSAERTGGSVSTLTIQRTQQEDSAVYLCASSRRTGIAADGYTFGSGTRLTVV.

The V gene is TRBV12-5, the J gene TRBJ1-2; possible D gene TRBD1, 6 bases. The CDR3 totals 16 residues. Per germline, CDR1 LGHNT and CDR2 FRNRAP. V lost 5 bases and J 6 bases, leaving 22 bases between the germline ends. CDR3 DNA sequence: TGTGCTAGTGGTACCACTGGGGGAGGGGGAACAAATGGCTACACCTTC. Protein product: CASGTTGGGGTNGYTF.

This clone was detected only once. The CDR3 DNA is TGTGCCAGCAGCTTACAGGACACCACTTCATATTGGGCTTTCTTT. Its protein is CASSLQDTTSYWAFF. The V gene is TRBV7-8, the J gene TRBJ1-1; D is perhaps TRBD1 (5 bases). Trimming left V 2 bases short and J 11 bases short, with 21 bases between. The CDR3 has 15 amino acids. Germline CDR1 and CDR2: SGHVS and FQNEAQ.

V and J are TRBV28 and TRBJ1-4; D unclear. The V and J ends lost 6 bases and 7 bases respectively, with 9 bases between them. This CDR3 is 12 amino acids long. Per germline, CDR1 MDHEN and CDR2 SYDVKM. CDR3 sequence reads: CASRYRGEKLFF. In DNA form, the CDR3 reads TGTGCCAGCAGGTATCGTGGTGAAAAACTGTTTTTT.

The chain has TRBV19 and TRBJ2-5; 9 nucleotides line up with TRBD1. V was pared by 1 base and J by 4 bases, with 7 bases of the junction left unmatched. This CDR3 has 16 amino acids. Per germline, CDR1 LNHDA and CDR2 SQIVND (reference sequence). The CDR3 coding sequence is TGTGCCAGTAGTATAGTACAACCGGGACAGGGAGAGACCCAGTACTTC. Its translation is CASSIVQPGQGETQYF.

This clone was seen just once. The gene calls are TRBV10-3 and TRBJ1-1; 7 bases map to TRBD1. Losses at the gene ends were 6 bases for V and 6 bases for J; bases not matched to a gene: 10. The CDR3 sequence is 14 residues long. CDR1 and CDR2 (germline): ENHRY, SYGVKD. CDR3 bases: TGTGCCATCAGCCTCCGACAGGGCCCTTCTGAAGCTTTCTTT. Its translation: CAISLRQGPSEAFF.

The chain employs TRBV7-2 and TRBJ2-1, with 9 bases lining up with TRBD2. V shed 6 bases, J shed 4 bases, and the junction held 7 bases outside the gene matches. Germline V gives CDR1 SGHTA, CDR2 FQGNSA. CDR3 length: 15 amino acids. The CDR3 DNA is TGTGCCAGCAGTTCGCGGGAGGGCCAATACAATGAGCAGTTCTTC. This encodes CASSSREGQYNEQFF.

This chain uses TRBV7-2 with TRBJ1-4, with 9 nucleotides matching TRBD1. V was clipped by 6 bases and J by 12 bases; unmatched bases: 11. Per germline, CDR1 SGHTA and CDR2 FQGNSA. CDR3 size: 14 residues. The CDR3: CASSHPGTGMELFF. CDR3 coding DNA: TGTGCCAGCAGTCACCCCGGGACAGGGATGGAACTGTTTTTT.

This sequence joins TRBV9 and TRBJ2-1, with D perhaps given as TRBD1 or TRBD2 (5 bases each). CDR3 length equals 15 residues. Germline CDR1 and CDR2: SGDLS and YYNGEE. V was trimmed by 2 bases and J by 6 bases, leaving 15 bases between them. CDR3 DNA sequence: TGTGCCAGCAGCGTTGGGGTAGGGGAGATCAATGAGCAGTTCTTC. Protein product: CASSVGVGEINEQFF.

This chain joins TRBV4-3 and TRBJ1-1, with TRBD1 matching 7 bases. Germline assignment: CDR1 LGHNA and CDR2 YSLEER. After removal of 4 bases from V and 4 bases from J, the junction contained 9 bases not matched to a gene. The CDR3 has 15 amino acids. The CDR3 DNA reads as TGCGCCAGCAGCCCCCGGACAGGAGAGGTCACTGAAGCTTTCTTT. Amino acid sequence: CASSPRTGEVTEAFF.

The chain employs TRBV7-2 and TRBJ2-1; 8 bases align to TRBD2. CDR1 is SGHTA and CDR2 is FQGNSA in the germline V gene. The CDR3 contains 16 residues. The V gene end was trimmed by 4 bases and the J gene end by 1 base; junction bases not matched to a gene: 6. The CDR3 region is CASSSDSGASYNEQFF. The CDR3 region has the DNA TGTGCCAGCAGCTCCGATAGCGGGGCATCCTACAATGAGCAGTTCTTC. Filled out from reference TRBV7-2 and TRBJ2-1, the complete variable domain reads GAGVSQSPSNKVTEKGKDVELRCDPISGHTALYWYRQSLGQGLEFLIYFQGNSAPDKSGLPSDRFSAERTGGSVSTLTIQRTQQEDSAVYLCASSSDSGASYNEQFFGPGTRLTVL.

This rearrangement joins TRBV14 to TRBJ1-1, with D unclear. Germline CDR1 reads SGHDN; CDR2 reads FVKESK. Trimming left V 2 bases short and J 1 base short, with 5 bases between. The CDR3 sequence is 13 residues long. The CDR3 region has the DNA TGTGCCAGCAGCCAATGGGGGAACACTGAAGCTTTCTTT. This encodes CASSQWGNTEAFF.

The genes are TRBV5-1 and TRBJ2-1, with D hard to call. This CDR3 spans 15 amino acids. Between the trimmed V and J ends, which lost 0 bases and 2 bases, there was a span of 9 bases. CDR1 SGHRS and CDR2 YFSETQ come from the germline V gene. CDR3 DNA sequence: TGCGCCAGCAGCTTGGCCACTTTAGCCTACAATGAGCAGTTCTTC. Its translation: CASSLATLAYNEQFF. Full variable domain (remainder filled in from reference TRBV5-1 and TRBJ2-1): KAGVTQTPRYLIKTRGQQVTLSCSPISGHRSVSWYQQTPGQGLQFLFEYFSETQRNKGNFPGRFSGRQFSNSRSEMNVSTLELGDSALYLCASSLATLAYNEQFFGPGTRLTVL.

This clone was seen more than once but under ten times. The chain is built from TRBV7-2 and TRBJ1-1, with 8 positions matching TRBD1. The V gene's germline CDR1 is SGHTA and CDR2 FQGNSA. There are 14 residues in the CDR3. The junction had 13 bases not matched to a gene; V was cut back by 5 bases and J by 11 bases. The CDR3 nucleotides read TGTGCCAGCAGCACAAACACCGGACAGGGTGAGGCTTTCTTT. Translated, it gives CASSTNTGQGEAFF.

The rearrangement links TRBV28 to TRBJ2-1; no firm D call. The V gene lost 2 bases and the J gene lost 1 base, with 9 bases spanning the gap. Per germline, CDR1 MDHEN and CDR2 SYDVKM. The CDR3 has 15 residues. Here the CDR3 reads CASSLHTSSYNEQFF. The CDR3, as DNA: TGTGCCAGCAGTTTACACACATCATCCTACAATGAGCAGTTCTTC.